This T cell receptor (beta chain) appears in the sequencing data of a study of cytotoxic CD8 clonotypes in ibrutinib-treated CLL. In the study overall: For this cohort, patients were about a dozen relapsed/refractory and some 15 treatment-naive, while about 17 were IGHV unmutated.

The table came from immunoSEQ multiplex PCR; TCRdb's copy has only in-frame clones and leaves some out. The sample includes more than 200,000 clones, 70% of them seen just once. Trimming pared 2 bases from V and 7 bases from J, leaving 10 bases between. This CDR3 contains 13 residues. From germline, CDR1 is SGHDT and CDR2 YYEEEE. Notes on the study in general: Samples from sustained-remission and progressing patients were taken at different times.

This clone was seen only a few times. Its antigen is unidentified. The receptor was isolated from a human donor with chronic lymphocytic leukemia. The chain carries TRBV5-6 and TRBJ2-1; possible D gene TRBD2, 5 bases. Sequencing used PBMCs, obtained after 24 months of ibrutinib treatment. The CDR3 here is CASSFRGGNEQFF. Here the CDR3 DNA reads TGTGCCAGCAGCTTTCGGGGTGGAAATGAGCAGTTCTTC.